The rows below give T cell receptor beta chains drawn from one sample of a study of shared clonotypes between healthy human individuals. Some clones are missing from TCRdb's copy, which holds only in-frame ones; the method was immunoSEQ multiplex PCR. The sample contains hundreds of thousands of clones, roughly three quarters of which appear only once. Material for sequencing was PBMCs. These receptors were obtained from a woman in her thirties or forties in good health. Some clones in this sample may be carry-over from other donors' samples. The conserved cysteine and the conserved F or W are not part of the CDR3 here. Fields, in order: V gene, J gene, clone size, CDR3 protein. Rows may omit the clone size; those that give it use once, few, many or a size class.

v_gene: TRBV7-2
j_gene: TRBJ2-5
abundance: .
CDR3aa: ASSPPPQETQY

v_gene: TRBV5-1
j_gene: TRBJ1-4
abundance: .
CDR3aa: ASSPGDGEKLF

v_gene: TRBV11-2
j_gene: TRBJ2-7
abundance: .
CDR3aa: ASSWGTDLTYEQY

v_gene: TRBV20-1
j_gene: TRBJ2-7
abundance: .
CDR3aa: SAPDYYEQY

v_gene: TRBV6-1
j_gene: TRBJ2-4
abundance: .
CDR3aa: ASSEMGAKNIQY

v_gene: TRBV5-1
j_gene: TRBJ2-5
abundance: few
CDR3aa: ASSLGGGWRQETQY

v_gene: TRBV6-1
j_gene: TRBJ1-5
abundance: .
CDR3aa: ASSIDRDQPQH

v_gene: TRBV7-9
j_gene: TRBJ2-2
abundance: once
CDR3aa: ASSFSPSGQLYTGELF

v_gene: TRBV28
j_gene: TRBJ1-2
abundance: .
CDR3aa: AIQTGGVYGYT

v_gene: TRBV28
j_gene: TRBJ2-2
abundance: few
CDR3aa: ASSRVGSGELF

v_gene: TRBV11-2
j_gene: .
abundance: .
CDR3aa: ASSWTGNSYEQY